This record looks at one T cell receptor beta chain sequence and its context. This record belongs to a study of blood T cell repertoires in COVID-19. V lost 3 bases and J 1 base, leaving 18 bases between the germline ends. Per the germline V gene, CDR1 is ENHRY and CDR2 is SYGVKD. This CDR3 spans 18 amino acids. Profiling relied on immunoSEQ multiplex PCR, and the TCRdb table lists in-frame clones only, not all of them. The data contain 400,000 to 450,000 clones, about 87% of them singletons. The sequenced material came from peripheral blood. The V call is TRBV10-3, the J call TRBJ2-2; D unclear. This receptor was taken from a man younger than 30 with COVID-19, enrolled during active disease. CDR3 nucleotides: TGTGCCATCAGTGAATTCGAGTCCCAGGCAGGGAACACCGGGGAGCTGTTTTTT. Translation gives CAISEFESQAGNTGELFF.